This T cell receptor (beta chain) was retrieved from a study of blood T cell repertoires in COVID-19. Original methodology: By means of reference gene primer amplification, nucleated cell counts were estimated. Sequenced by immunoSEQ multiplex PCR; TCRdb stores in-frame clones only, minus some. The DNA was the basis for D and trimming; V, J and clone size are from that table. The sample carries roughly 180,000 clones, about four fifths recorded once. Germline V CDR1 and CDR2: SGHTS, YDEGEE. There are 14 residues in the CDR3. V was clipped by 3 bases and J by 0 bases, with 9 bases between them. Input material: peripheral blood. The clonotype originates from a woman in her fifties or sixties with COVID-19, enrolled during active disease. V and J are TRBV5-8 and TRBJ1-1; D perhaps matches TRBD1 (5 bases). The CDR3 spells CASSWGLLNTEAFF. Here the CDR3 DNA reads TGTGCCAGCAGCTGGGGACTCTTGAACACTGAAGCTTTCTTT.